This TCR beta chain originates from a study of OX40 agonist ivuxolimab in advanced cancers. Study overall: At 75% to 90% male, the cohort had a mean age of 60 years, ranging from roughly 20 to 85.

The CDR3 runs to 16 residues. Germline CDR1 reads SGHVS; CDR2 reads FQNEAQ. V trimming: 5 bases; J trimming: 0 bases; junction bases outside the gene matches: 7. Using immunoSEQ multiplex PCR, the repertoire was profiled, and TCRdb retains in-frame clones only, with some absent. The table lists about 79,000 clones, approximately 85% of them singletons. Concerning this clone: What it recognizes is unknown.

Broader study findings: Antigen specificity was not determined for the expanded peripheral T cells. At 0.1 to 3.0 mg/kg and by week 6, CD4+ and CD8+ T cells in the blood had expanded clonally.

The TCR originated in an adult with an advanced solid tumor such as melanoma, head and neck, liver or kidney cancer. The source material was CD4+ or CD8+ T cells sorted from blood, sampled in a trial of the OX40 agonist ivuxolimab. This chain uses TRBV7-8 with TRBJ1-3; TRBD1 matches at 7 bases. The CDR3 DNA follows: TGTGCCAGCAGCCTTGGACAGGTCCTCTCTGGAAACACCATATATTTT. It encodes CASSLGQVLSGNTIYF.